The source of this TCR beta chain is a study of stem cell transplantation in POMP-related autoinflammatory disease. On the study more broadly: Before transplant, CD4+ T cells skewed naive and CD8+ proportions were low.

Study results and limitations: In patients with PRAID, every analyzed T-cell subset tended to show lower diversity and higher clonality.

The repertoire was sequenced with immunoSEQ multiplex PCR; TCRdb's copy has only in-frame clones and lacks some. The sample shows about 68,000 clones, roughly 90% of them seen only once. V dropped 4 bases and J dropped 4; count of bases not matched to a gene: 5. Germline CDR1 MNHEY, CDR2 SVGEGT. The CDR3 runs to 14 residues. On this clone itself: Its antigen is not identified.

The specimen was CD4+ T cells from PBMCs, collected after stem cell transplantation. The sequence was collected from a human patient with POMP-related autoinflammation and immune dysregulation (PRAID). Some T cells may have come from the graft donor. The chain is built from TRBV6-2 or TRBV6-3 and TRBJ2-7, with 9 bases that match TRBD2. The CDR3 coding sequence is TGTGCCAGCAGTTTTCTAGCGGGATTTTACGAGCAGTACTTC. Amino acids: CASSFLAGFYEQYF.